This T cell receptor (beta chain) originates from a study of T cell repertoires in cytomegalovirus infection. Background on the study: An indication of both CMV infection and matching HLA type came from public TCR beta signatures.

Germline V lookup: CDR1 MNHEY, CDR2 SVGEGT. This CDR3 is 17 amino acids long. Trimming at V came to 0 bases and at J to 3 bases, leaving 2 bases not matched to a gene. Via MiXCR, TCRdb re-called the reads, giving one row per CDR3 protein. Seen here are 200,000 to 250,000 distinct CDR3 sequences, 35% to 40% observed once, and the top ten hold around 64%. This clonotype was recorded only once. The target antigen is unknown. Here the sequenced sample was CD8+ T cells from cultured PBMCs, taken from culture after CMV antigen stimulation. This receptor was identified in a human donor in good health (CMV status not recorded). Some clones in this sample may be carry-over from other donors' samples. The chain joins TRBV6-2 or TRBV6-3 to TRBJ2-1; 13 bases are a match to TRBD2. The chain's CDR3 is CASSYSGLAGSYNEQFF. The CDR3 nucleotides are TGTGCCAGCAGTTACTCGGGACTAGCGGGAAGCTACAATGAGCAGTTCTTC.